This TCR beta chain is drawn from a study of T cell repertoires in cytomegalovirus infection (dated by TCRdb to the late 2010s). Regarding the study in general: The HLA type of each donor mattered for the analysis, because public TCR beta signatures pointed to carriage of CMV infection along with the matching HLA type.

Sequencing relied on an Illumina HiSeq 1500. TCRdb applied fastp at Q25 and MiXCR to the public reads, then kept only in-frame beta chains. Each CDR3 protein gets just one entry, which takes the most common genes and DNA from the rows behind it. The sample records a few hundred thousand distinct CDR3 sequences, roughly 22% of which are singletons. Jointly, the top ten make up approximately 18% of the sample. Results and caveats for the whole study, not just this receptor: Cumulative frequency of public TCR beta family members discriminated carriers of CMV infection plus the relevant HLA type in this cohort and an independent approximately 340-donor cohort. The ex vivo response was dominated by HLA-C-restricted CMV-specific TCR beta clonotypes, and the single most frequent clonotype in two of eight donors was supplied by these HLA-C-restricted clonotypes.

As encoded in the germline V gene (reference sequence), CDR1 is DFQATT while CDR2 is SNEGSKA. Between the V and J ends, shortened by 3 bases and 2 bases respectively, the junction contains 13 bases. Including the terminal cysteine and phenylalanine, the CDR3 comprises 14 residues. Only CDR3 DNA remains: 42 bases, in frame from the first base. This clonotype was seen only a few times. What this receptor recognizes is not known. No base quality information exists; no much larger clone differs at one position. The chain is made from TRBV20-1 and TRBJ2-5; TRBD1 might be the D gene, on 5 matching bases. This sequence was found in a human donor in good health (CMV status not recorded). Some clones in this sample may be carry-over from other donors' samples. Sample: CD8+ T cells from PBMCs. This receptor carries the CDR3 CSASPFDSQETQYF. In nucleotides, the sequence is TGCAGTGCTAGCCCCTTCGACAGTCAAGAGACCCAGTACTTC.